Below, 26 T cell receptor beta chains from the same sample are listed, as sequenced in a study of CD8 T cells in Susac syndrome. RNA was extracted with the RNeasy kit, and a quantity of roughly 0.5 to 1 ug was reverse transcribed using random hexamers. TCRdb analysed the immunoSEQ multiplex PCR reads with MiXCR anew, one entry per CDR3 protein. The table shows about 150,000 distinct CDR3 sequences, with roughly 95% occurring only once. Sequenced sample: CD4+ T cells from PBMCs. The receptors shown here come from a human donor with Susac syndrome.

V is TRBV3-1 and J is TRBJ1-6; 10 nucleotides match TRBD1. V was clipped by 3 bases and J by 10 bases; unmatched bases: 12. The CDR3 sequence is 17 residues long. CDR1 LGHDT and CDR2 YNNKEL come from the germline V gene (reference sequence). The CDR3 sequence is CASSQAGTGVNQSPLHF. In nucleotides, the CDR3 is TGTGCCAGCAGCCAGGCCGGGACAGGGGTCAATCAGTCACCCCTCCACTTT.

This clonotype is a singleton in its sample. The chain employs TRBV7-9 and TRBJ2-7, with D perhaps being TRBD1 or TRBD2 (5 bases each). Germline-derived CDR1 and CDR2 are SEHNR and FQNEAQ (reference sequence). The CDR3 loop spans 17 amino acids. The ends were cut back, 1 base at V and 0 bases at J, with 16 bases in the middle. The CDR3 region is CASSLGGVLGASYEQYF. The CDR3 DNA reads as TGTGCCAGCAGCTTAGGAGGGGTACTTGGGGCCTCCTACGAGCAGTACTTC.

Here the CDR3 reads CASSMGQGNTEAFF. The CDR3 nucleotides are TGTGCCAGCAGCATGGGACAGGGGAACACTGAAGCTTTCTTT. The chain couples TRBV5-4 to TRBJ1-1; 9 nucleotides agree with TRBD1. The CDR3 spans 14 residues. Germline CDR1 is SGHNT and CDR2 is YYREEE (reference sequence). After removal of 4 bases from V and 1 base from J, the junction contained 2 bases not matched to a gene.

V usage is TRBV2 and J usage is TRBJ1-6; D perhaps matches TRBD1 (5 bases). Germline V gives CDR1 SNHLY, CDR2 FYNNEI. Trimming pared 5 bases from V and 9 bases from J, leaving 11 bases between. There are 13 residues in the CDR3. CDR3 nucleotide sequence: TGTGCCAGCAGTTCCGAGGGGAGTTCACCCCTCCACTTT. Translated: CASSSEGSSPLHF. Drawing the rest from reference TRBV2 and TRBJ1-6, the complete variable domain is EPEVTQTPSHQVTQMGQEVILRCVPISNHLYFYWYRQILGQKVEFLVSFYNNEISEKSEIFDDQFSVERPDGSNFTLKIRSTKLEDSAMYFCASSSEGSSPLHFGNGTRLTVT.

The CDR3 DNA reads as TGTGCCAGCAGTTTAGCCCCAGCAGGGCCCTACGGAAACACCATATATTTT. Encoded protein: CASSLAPAGPYGNTIYF. The chain combines TRBV12-3 or TRBV12-4 with TRBJ1-3; perhaps TRBD1 as D (5 bases). CDR3 length: 17 amino acids. Between the trimmed V and J ends, which lost 0 bases and 4 bases, there was a span of 16 bases.

The genes are TRBV7-2 and TRBJ1-6, with D unresolved. This CDR3 is built from 15 residues. The V end lost 0 bases, the J end lost 7 bases, and 10 bases lay between the germline ends. CDR1 SGHTA and CDR2 FQGNSA come from the germline V gene. CDR3 DNA: TGTGCCAGCAGCTTAGCAAGGGCTCCGAATTCACCCCTCCACTTT. It encodes CASSLARAPNSPLHF.

This rearrangement joins TRBV6-1 to TRBJ2-3; D remains unclear. V was clipped by 2 bases and J by 6 bases, with 15 bases between them. The CDR3 sequence is 15 residues long. CDR1 and CDR2 from the germline V gene are MNHNS and SASEGT. The CDR3, as DNA: TGTGCCAGCAGTGAATCAGGACCGGGTGTGGATACGCAGTATTTT. As protein: CASSESGPGVDTQYF.

The DNA for the CDR3 is TGTGCCAGTAGTAATCCCGTCGGGGGCCCTCCCAGTTCCTACGAGCAGTACTTC. Its translation is CASSNPVGGPPSSYEQYF. The chain links TRBV19 to TRBJ2-7, with D possibly called TRBD1 or TRBD2 (6 bases each). The V gene's germline CDR1 is LNHDA and CDR2 SQIVND (reference sequence). The CDR3 is 18 residues long. The V end lost 4 bases, the J end lost 1 base, and 23 bases lay between the germline ends.

The rearrangement joins TRBV20-1 to TRBJ2-3; D may match TRBD1 or TRBD2 (5 bases each). The CDR3 contains 13 residues. Trimming left V 5 bases short and J 6 bases short, with 15 bases between. Per the germline V gene, CDR1 is DFQATT and CDR2 is SNEGSKA (reference sequence). CDR3 DNA: TGCAGTGCTCTTGTCGGGGCTAGCGATACGCAGTATTTT. Residues: CSALVGASDTQYF.

V is TRBV5-4 and J is TRBJ2-2; D uncertain. The CDR3 extends over 13 amino acids. The germline gives CDR1 SGHNT, CDR2 YYREEE (reference sequence). Trimming took 5 bases from V and 8 from J, leaving 13 bases between them. The CDR3 reads CASRRSSSGELFF. CDR3 bases: TGTGCCAGCAGACGATCAAGTTCGGGGGAGCTGTTTTTT.

The V gene is TRBV6-1, the J gene TRBJ2-7; the match to TRBD2 covers 7 bases. The germline V gene encodes CDR1 MNHNS and CDR2 SASEGT. The CDR3 spans 15 residues. The V gene end was trimmed by 7 bases and the J gene end by 6 bases; junction bases not matched to a gene: 15. CDR3 sequence: CASTQLLASPGEQYF. The DNA for the CDR3 is TGTGCCAGCACCCAGCTACTAGCGTCTCCTGGCGAGCAGTACTTC.

The chain has TRBV2 and TRBJ2-7; the match to TRBD1 covers 7 bases. Germline assignment: CDR1 SNHLY and CDR2 FYNNEI. Losses at the gene ends were 6 bases for V and 2 bases for J; bases not matched to a gene: 7. This CDR3 spans 14 amino acids. The CDR3 here is CASRVDRATYEQYF. The CDR3 region has the DNA TGTGCCAGCAGGGTCGACAGGGCCACCTACGAGCAGTACTTC.

V is TRBV20-1 and J is TRBJ2-5, with TRBD2 matching over 11 bases. V lost 6 bases to trimming and J lost 1 base; unmatched junction nucleotides: 4. The length of the CDR3 is 14 residues. Looked up from germline, CDR1 is DFQATT and CDR2 is SNEGSKA (reference sequence). CDR3 coding DNA: TGCAGTGCCCATAGCGGGGGGGCCCAAGAGACCCAGTACTTC. It is translated as CSAHSGGAQETQYF.

The chain recombines TRBV5-1 with TRBJ1-1; 9 nucleotides match TRBD1. Germline values: CDR1 SGHRS, CDR2 YFSETQ. V shed 3 bases and J 4 bases; nucleotides not matched to a gene: 7. This CDR3 spans 15 amino acids. CDR3 sequence reads: CASSSGDRASTEAFF. The DNA of the CDR3 is TGCGCCAGCAGCTCAGGGGACAGGGCAAGCACTGAAGCTTTCTTT. Based on the CDR3 plus reference TRBV5-1 and TRBJ1-1, the full variable domain is KAGVTQTPRYLIKTRGQQVTLSCSPISGHRSVSWYQQTPGQGLQFLFEYFSETQRNKGNFPGRFSGRQFSNSRSEMNVSTLELGDSALYLCASSSGDRASTEAFFGQGTRLTVV.

The V call is TRBV5-4, the J call TRBJ2-5; the match to TRBD2 covers 8 bases. This CDR3 comprises 15 residues. Germline V CDR1 and CDR2: SGHNT, YYREEE (reference sequence). Trimming at V came to 5 bases and at J to 1 base, leaving 7 bases not matched to a gene. Here the CDR3 DNA reads TGTGCCAGCAGGGTCGGGGGGGCAGGCCAAGAGACCCAGTACTTC. As protein: CASRVGGAGQETQYF.

CDR3 DNA: TGCAGTGCTAGAGATCGGGAACTAGCCAAAAACATTCAGTACTTC. It is translated as CSARDRELAKNIQYF. The V call is TRBV20-1, the J call TRBJ2-4, with D maybe TRBD2 (5 bases). CDR3 length: 15 amino acids. The V gene lost 0 bases and the J gene lost 0 bases, with 9 bases spanning the gap. The germline V gene encodes CDR1 DFQATT and CDR2 SNEGSKA (reference sequence).

The V and J genes are TRBV20-1 and TRBJ1-2, with D tentatively TRBD1 (6 bases). V lost 1 base and J lost 6, with 9 bases in between. CDR1 is DFQATT and CDR2 is SNEGSKA in the germline V gene (reference sequence). The CDR3 extends over 12 amino acids. This chain's CDR3 is CSARGTEHGYTF. CDR3 DNA: TGCAGTGCTAGAGGGACAGAACATGGCTACACCTTC.

For this clonotype: Mismatch with germline at one junction end may stem from a read error. V and J are TRBV18 and TRBJ2-5; D is possibly TRBD2 (6 bases). CDR1 is KGHSH, CDR2 LQKENI, per germline. CDR3 length: 14 amino acids. CDR3 coding DNA: TGTGCCAGCTCTCCACTAGCCTCCCAAGAGACCCAGTACTTC. This sequence encodes CASSPLASQETQYF.

The chain links TRBV29-1 to TRBJ2-2; a possible D gene is TRBD1 (6 bases). The CDR3 spans 13 residues. CDR1 is SQVTM and CDR2 is ANQGSEA in the germline V gene. The ends were cut back, 5 bases at V and 2 bases at J, with 9 bases in the middle. The CDR3 bases are TGCAGCGTTTCAGGGGTAAACACCGGGGAGCTGTTTTTT. This encodes CSVSGVNTGELFF.

This clonotype has just one count. The junction shows a germline mismatch at one end, possibly a read error. The rearrangement uses TRBV5-4 and TRBJ2-5; 13 bases fit TRBD2. CDR3 size: 16 residues. CDR1 SGHNT and CDR2 YYREEE come from the germline V gene (reference sequence). The CDR3 is CASSPDTTSGGSTGDF. In nucleotides, the CDR3 is TGTGCCAGCAGCCCAGATACGACTAGCGGGGGGAGCACTGGGGACTTC.

The chain recombines TRBV27 with TRBJ1-2, with TRBD1 as a possible D gene (5 bases). CDR1 is MNHEY, CDR2 SMNVEV, per germline (reference sequence). The CDR3 spans 13 residues. V lost 8 bases and J 4 bases, leaving 14 bases between the germline ends. The chain's CDR3 is CASRDLPGYGYTF. CDR3 DNA sequence: TGTGCCAGCCGGGACCTTCCAGGCTATGGCTACACCTTC.

The chain is built from TRBV6-1 and TRBJ2-3, with 11 bases identical to TRBD1. J was trimmed by 1 base and V by 8 bases; bases with no gene match: 11. Germline V lookup: CDR1 MNHNS, CDR2 SASEGT. The CDR3 consists of 17 residues. In DNA, the CDR3 is TGTGCCAGCGCACCCAGACCGGGACAGGGGGGCACAGATACGCAGTATTTT. This codes for CASAPRPGQGGTDTQYF.

The chain is built from TRBV12-3 or TRBV12-4 and TRBJ1-5, with D perhaps TRBD1 (6 bases). This CDR3 is built from 13 residues. V dropped 8 bases and J dropped 0 bases, with 8 bases sitting between them. The CDR3 loop reads CASGRGSNQPQHF. The CDR3 bases are TGTGCCAGCGGCAGGGGTAGCAATCAGCCCCAGCATTTT.

The J gene is TRBJ1-4, the V gene TRBV4-3; tentative D call: TRBD1 (5 bases). Germline V CDR1 and CDR2: LGHNA, YSLEER. V lost 4 bases and J 6 bases, leaving 15 bases between the germline ends. This CDR3 comprises 15 residues. This chain's CDR3 is CASSLRSGWDEKLFF. The DNA of the CDR3 is TGCGCCAGCAGCCTAAGATCAGGGTGGGATGAAAAACTGTTTTTT.

V is TRBV7-9 and J is TRBJ1-2; D uncertain. CDR3 length: 11 residues. Between the trimmed V and J ends, which lost 0 bases and 10 bases, there was a span of 6 bases. Germline-derived CDR1 and CDR2 are SEHNR and FQNEAQ (reference sequence). Written as DNA, the CDR3 is TGTGCCAGCAGCTTAGCGGGAGCCTACACCTTC. Amino acids: CASSLAGAYTF.

This rearrangement joins TRBV3-1 to TRBJ2-7, with D unresolved. This CDR3 region has 11 residues. V gave up 3 bases and J gave up 3 bases, with 3 bases separating them. Germline assignment: CDR1 LGHDT and CDR2 YNNKEL (reference sequence). CDR3 in DNA: TGTGCCAGCAGCCATATCTACGAGCAGTACTTC. This gives the protein CASSHIYEQYF.